This T cell receptor beta chain comes out of a study of blood T cell repertoires in COVID-19. The CDR3 has 18 amino acids. The junction had 13 bases not matched to a gene; V was cut back by 1 base and J by 5 bases. Germline CDR1 reads LGHDT; CDR2 reads YNNKEL (reference sequence). The data were produced by immunoSEQ multiplex PCR, yet TCRdb's version contains in-frame clones alone and is incomplete. The sample consists of about 190,000 clones, less than 90% of them appearing once. This clone was seen a single time. Sequenced: PBMCs or T cells enriched from blood (not recorded which). The sequence came from a young woman who had been exposed to COVID-19. The genes are TRBV3-1 (or the pseudogene TRBV3-2) and TRBJ2-1; 8 positions agree with TRBD2. CDR3 loop: CASSQAYTAGDLNNEQFF. Written as DNA, the CDR3 is TGTGCCAGCAGCCAAGCCTACACAGCGGGGGACCTCAACAATGAGCAGTTCTTC.